This is a list of T cell receptor beta chains from one sample in a study of blood T cell repertoires in COVID-19. Measured with immunoSEQ multiplex PCR; TCRdb has only the in-frame clones, and not every one. The sample shows 200,000 to 300,000 clones, about 88% of them seen only once. Sequencing was done on a sample of peripheral blood. The receptors here all came from a man aged 25-45 years with active or convalescent COVID-19. CDR3s include the opening cysteine and the closing phenylalanine or tryptophan. A D gene is named only where the DNA matches it firmly. Clone size is shown for a subset of rows, as once, few, many or a class of expanded clone.

TRBJ2-7 TRBV9 . . 13 TGTGCCAGCAGCGCAGGGGCGGCCTACGAGCAGTACTTC CASSAGAAYEQYF
TRBJ1-2 TRBV2 . . 14 TGTGCCAGCATGCTTAGGACAGCAAACTATGGCTACACCTTC CASMLRTANYGYTF
TRBJ2-7 TRBV4-2 TRBD2 . 15 TGTGCCAGCAAAGAGGGGCTAGCGGGGTCCTACGAGCAGTACTTC CASKEGLAGSYEQYF
TRBJ1-2 TRBV6-5 TRBD1 . 13 TGTGCCAGCAGTCTCGACAGGGTTTATGGCTACACCTTC CASSLDRVYGYTF
TRBJ2-1 TRBV6-1 TRBD2 few 16 TGTGCCAGCAGTGCGAGGGCAGCGGGGGGGCCCGGTGAGCAGTTCTTC CASSARAAGGPGEQFF
TRBJ2-1 TRBV4-1 . once 17 TGCGCCAGCAGCCAAGAATGGGGGGACTCCACCTACAATGAGCAGTTCTTC CASSQEWGDSTYNEQFF
TRBJ1-2 TRBV25-1 TRBD1 few 15 TGTGCCAGCAGTGGGGGGGACAGTAACTTCTATGGCTACACCTTC CASSGGDSNFYGYTF
TRBJ2-7 TRBV5-1 TRBD2 . 16 TGCGCCAGCAGCTTGTCCTCTAGCGGGGGGGTGTACGAGCAGTACTTC CASSLSSSGGVYEQYF
TRBJ2-7 TRBV5-1 . . 14 TGCGCCAGCAGCTTGGTCCAGGGCCACTACGAGCAGTACTTC CASSLVQGHYEQYF
TRBJ1-6 TRBV15 . . 14 TGTGCCACCAGCAGAGATCTCTATAATTCACCCCTCCACTTT CATSRDLYNSPLHF
TRBJ2-2 TRBV6-5 TRBD2 . 15 TGTGCCAGCAGTCGTTTAGCGGGGGGGACCGGGGAGCTGTTTTTT CASSRLAGGTGELFF
TRBJ1-5 TRBV7-8 . . 16 TGTGCCAGCAGCTTAGGTTGGACAGAGGGCAATCAGCCCCAGCATTTT CASSLGWTEGNQPQHF
TRBJ2-7 TRBV13 TRBD2 . 16 TGTGCCAGCAGCCTACCTTCGACTAGCGGGGGGTACGAGCAGTACTTC CASSLPSTSGGYEQYF
TRBJ1-2 TRBV27 TRBD1 . 13 TGTGCCAGCAGCCGACAGGGGACTCGGGGCTACACCTTC CASSRQGTRGYTF
TRBJ2-5 TRBV9 . . 16 TGTGCCAGCAGCGTAGGGCGGGGAAACTTAGGAGAGACCCAGTACTTC CASSVGRGNLGETQYF
TRBJ2-7 TRBV14 TRBD1 . 18 TGTGCCAGCAGCCAACACTCCCGGACAGGTTCTAGGTCCTACGAGCAGTACTTC CASSQHSRTGSRSYEQYF
TRBJ2-4 TRBV4-1 TRBD1 once 18 TGCGCCAGCAGCAGTCCCGGGACAGAGACTCTAGCCAAAAACATTCAGTACTTC CASSSPGTETLAKNIQYF
TRBJ2-7 TRBV3-1/TRBV3-2 . . 11 TGTGCCAGCAGCCCACCCGGGGTTCCGTACTTC CASSPPGVPYF
TRBJ2-4 TRBV19 . . 15 TGTGCCAGTAGTAGCCTCGACAGTGCGTTTGGTATTCAGTACTTC CASSSLDSAFGIQYF
TRBJ1-5 TRBV2 . once 15 TGTGCCAGCAGTGTCGACAGGCTTGGGAATCAGCCCCAGCATTTT CASSVDRLGNQPQHF
TRBJ2-7 TRBV7-2 TRBD2 . 13 TGTGTTACGAGCGGGGATCCCCGCACCGAGCAGTACTTC CVTSGDPRTEQYF
TRBJ2-7 TRBV6-6 . . 15 TGTGCCAGCAGTCCCCCCGGACTGACTGTGGACGAGCAGTACTTC CASSPPGLTVDEQYF
TRBJ1-1 TRBV18 . . 16 TGTGCCAGCTCACTCCTTGATCCGACGGGGAACACTGAAGCTTTCTTT CASSLLDPTGNTEAFF
TRBJ2-7 TRBV2 TRBD1 . 17 TGTGCCAGCATCCAGGGGACAGCAAGGATAAGCTCCTACGAGCAGTACTTC CASIQGTARISSYEQYF
TRBJ2-7 TRBV11-2 . . 17 TGTGCCAGCAGCTTAGAGATGGCGAGGGCCAGCCCCTACGAGCAGTACTTC CASSLEMARASPYEQYF
TRBJ2-1 TRBV3-1/TRBV3-2 TRBD2 . 15 TGTGCCAGCAGCCAAGACGCTAGCGGAGGCAATGAGCAGTTCTTC CASSQDASGGNEQFF
TRBJ2-1 TRBV4-3 . once 17 TGCGCCAGCAGCCAAGATCTAGTTCGTTCTTCCTACAATGAGCAGTTCTTC CASSQDLVRSSYNEQFF
TRBJ2-3 TRBV7-3 . once 15 TGTGCCAGCAGCTTAACGGGGCATCCCACAGATACGCAGTATTTT CASSLTGHPTDTQYF
TRBJ1-1 TRBV19 . . 14 TGTGCCAGTAGTCCCAGGGTATGGGACACTGAAGCTTTCTTT CASSPRVWDTEAFF
TRBJ2-1 TRBV9 . . 15 TGTGCCAGCAGCCCCACAAGCGTCTCCTACAATGAGCAGTTCTTC CASSPTSVSYNEQFF
TRBJ2-7 TRBV6-4 . . 16 TGTGCCAGCAGTGCCTCCTCAACAGGGTACACCTACGAGCAGTACTTC CASSASSTGYTYEQYF
TRBJ2-7 TRBV20-1 TRBD2 . 21 TGCAGTGCTAGTAATTTTTGGACTAGCGGGGGCCATATACGGAGCTCCTACGAGCAGTACTTC CSASNFWTSGGHIRSSYEQYF
TRBJ2-1 TRBV5-1 TRBD2 . 15 TGCGCCAGCAGCTTAGCCGGGACTAGGTACAATGAGCAGTTCTTC CASSLAGTRYNEQFF